These 25 T cell receptor beta chains were all obtained from the same sample, sequenced in a study of T cell repertoires in cytomegalovirus infection. MiXCR, run by TCRdb on the reads, gives a single entry per CDR3 protein. The sample holds more than 250,000 distinct CDR3 sequences, roughly an eighth seen once. The sequenced material came from PBMCs. The receptors originated from a human donor in good health (CMV status not recorded). Some clones in this sample may be carry-over from other donors' samples.

This clonotype was seen repeatedly, ten times or more. This rearrangement joins TRBV7-8 to TRBJ2-4; D is possibly TRBD1 (6 bases). V was cut by 3 bases and J by 0 bases, with 18 bases left in between. The CDR3 runs 18 residues. Germline assignment: CDR1 SGHVS and CDR2 FQNEAQ. CDR3 residues: CASSLSADRIIAKNIQYF. Written as DNA, the CDR3 is TGTGCCAGCAGCTTGTCTGCGGACAGAATCATAGCCAAAAACATTCAGTACTTC.

This clonotype was counted many times. The rearrangement uses TRBV7-2 and TRBJ2-5, with D hard to call. V was cut by 3 bases and J by 1 base, with 6 bases left in between. The germline CDR1 and CDR2 sequences are SGHTA and FQGNSA. This CDR3 spans 13 amino acids. The CDR3, as DNA: TGTGCCAGCAGCTTCCTAATCCAAGAGACCCAGTACTTC. It translates to CASSFLIQETQYF.

The chain is built from TRBV18 and TRBJ2-6; D gene ambiguous. Trimming took off 2 bases at V and 0 bases at J, with 20 bases between the two ends. The CDR3 contains 20 residues. CDR1 is KGHSH and CDR2 is LQKENI in the germline V gene. CDR3 DNA: TGTGCCAGCTCACCAAGACCCGTGGACGTTTTTTCCTCTGGGGCCAACGTCCTGACTTTC. Amino acid sequence: CASSPRPVDVFSSGANVLTF.

This clonotype was detected ten times or more. The chain combines TRBV7-2 with TRBJ1-2, with a tentative D call TRBD1 (6 bases). Per germline, CDR1 SGHTA and CDR2 FQGNSA. Trimming shortened V by 1 base and J by 6 bases, and 21 bases separated the two germline ends. The CDR3 consists of 17 residues. The CDR3, as DNA: TGTGCCAGCAGCTTAGTTTACGAAACAGGGAAGAGTCATGGCTACACCTTC. Encoded protein: CASSLVYETGKSHGYTF.

This clonotype has at least ten counts. The rearrangement uses TRBV7-2 and TRBJ1-1; the D gene is possibly TRBD1 (5 bases). CDR1 is SGHTA and CDR2 is FQGNSA in the germline V gene. V dropped 0 bases and J dropped 5 bases, with 16 bases sitting between them. CDR3 length: 16 amino acids. CDR3 DNA: TGTGCCAGCAGCTTAGCACTATTGCAGGGAGGAACTGAAGCTTTCTTT. It is translated as CASSLALLQGGTEAFF.

This clonotype was seen at least ten times. The chain couples TRBV6-6 to TRBJ1-1; tentatively, D is TRBD1 (6 bases). Trimming pared 5 bases from V and 6 bases from J, leaving 16 bases between. This CDR3 contains 14 residues. Germline V gene data show CDR1 as MNHNY and CDR2 as SVGAGI (reference sequence). This chain's CDR3 is CASSTGGGRPEAFF. DNA of the CDR3: TGTGCCAGCAGTACCGGAGGGGGGCGGCCTGAAGCTTTCTTT.

This clonotype was seen many times. The chain carries TRBV7-2 and TRBJ2-1; D ambiguous. Trimming shortened V by 0 bases and J by 0 bases, and 9 bases separated the two germline ends. Looked up from germline, CDR1 is SGHTA and CDR2 is FQGNSA. This CDR3 contains 16 residues. CDR3 loop: CASSLAFASSYNEQFF. The CDR3 DNA reads TGTGCCAGCAGCTTAGCGTTCGCGAGCTCCTACAATGAGCAGTTCTTC.

This clonotype has a count of ten or more. The chain joins TRBV6-6 to TRBJ2-3; TRBD1 matches 8 bases. Germline CDR1 MNHNY, CDR2 SVGAGI (reference sequence). The J segment lost 1 base and the V segment lost 6 bases, leaving 6 bases of the junction unmatched. CDR3 size: 15 residues. CDR3 nucleotide sequence: TGTGCCAGCAGCCAGACAGGGGTTGGCACAGATACGCAGTATTTT. Amino acids: CASSQTGVGTDTQYF.

This clonotype was observed a handful of times. This chain links TRBV20-1 with TRBJ2-7, with 10 bases aligning to TRBD1. The CDR3 covers 15 residues. Germline assignment: CDR1 DFQATT and CDR2 SNEGSKA (reference sequence). The CDR3 DNA is TGCAGGGTGGGGGGGGGGACAGGGGTAGAGAACGAGCAGTACTTC. This translates into CRVGGGTGVENEQYF.

This clonotype was counted at least ten times. V and J are TRBV4-1 and TRBJ1-1; 8 nucleotides agree with TRBD1. J was trimmed by 6 bases and V by 3 bases; bases with no gene match: 9. The germline gives CDR1 MGHRA, CDR2 YSYEKL. The CDR3 extends over 15 amino acids. CDR3 DNA sequence: TGCGCCAGCAGCCACCGAGGACAGGGTGACGCTGAAGCTTTCTTT. Translated, it gives CASSHRGQGDAEAFF.

The chain combines TRBV2 with TRBJ2-4; no reliable D call. Germline CDR1 is SNHLY and CDR2 is FYNNEI. This CDR3 spans 13 amino acids. V lost 7 bases, J lost 0 bases, and 7 bases lay in between. CDR3 in amino acids: CASTLLAKNIQYF. The CDR3, as DNA: TGTGCCAGCACCTTACTAGCCAAAAACATTCAGTACTTC.

This clonotype was seen many times. This chain uses TRBV2 with TRBJ2-1; the D gene is possibly TRBD1 (7 bases). CDR3 size: 17 residues. V was cut by 2 bases and J by 0 bases, with 14 bases left in between. Germline V gives CDR1 SNHLY, CDR2 FYNNEI. Written as DNA, the CDR3 is TGTGCCAGCAGTGAAACGGCGCGGGACAGCTCCTACAATGAGCAGTTCTTC. The encoded protein is CASSETARDSSYNEQFF.

Ten or more counts support this clonotype. The V and J genes are TRBV7-2 and TRBJ2-7; the D gene is possibly TRBD1 (7 bases). The CDR3 extends over 14 amino acids. Germline-derived CDR1 and CDR2 are SGHTA and FQGNSA. Between the trimmed V and J ends, which lost 1 base and 4 bases, there was a span of 11 bases. The chain's CDR3 is CASSLGQGGYEQYF. The DNA of the CDR3 is TGTGCCAGCAGCTTAGGACAGGGAGGTTACGAGCAGTACTTC.

This clonotype appeared many times. The chain joins TRBV6-2 or TRBV6-3 to TRBJ2-2; a weak D match, TRBD1 (6 bases). Germline CDR1 is MNHEY and CDR2 is SVGEGT. Trimming pared 2 bases from V and 0 bases from J, leaving 13 bases between. This CDR3 comprises 17 residues. This CDR3 reads CASSYEYGTTNTGELFF. CDR3 nucleotides: TGTGCCAGCAGTTACGAGTACGGGACAACGAACACCGGGGAGCTGTTTTTT.

At least ten counts were recorded for this clonotype. This chain joins TRBV4-1 and TRBJ2-3; D perhaps matches TRBD2 (6 bases). The V gene lost 0 bases and the J gene lost 3 bases, with 16 bases spanning the gap. Germline CDR1 and CDR2: MGHRA and YSYEKL. The CDR3 sequence is 17 residues long. CDR3 nucleotides: TGCGCCAGCAGCCAAGAAACCCCCGTCGCGGGGACAGATACGCAGTATTTT. Its protein product is CASSQETPVAGTDTQYF.

This clonotype was seen ten or more times. The genes are TRBV7-9 and TRBJ1-1; no clear D. Trimming took 3 bases from V and 2 from J, leaving 19 bases between them. The CDR3 has 17 amino acids. The germline V gene has CDR1 SEHNR and CDR2 FQNEAQ (reference sequence). CDR3 region: CASSFRTLNRANTEAFF. CDR3 bases: TGTGCCAGCAGCTTTCGGACGTTGAACAGAGCTAACACTGAAGCTTTCTTT.

This clonotype was detected only a few times. The rearrangement links TRBV28 to TRBJ2-6; D unresolved. Trimming removed 2 bases at V and 4 bases at J, with 15 bases between. The germline V gene encodes CDR1 MDHEN and CDR2 SYDVKM. This CDR3 is 17 amino acids long. CDR3: CASSLVRERAGANVLTF. The CDR3 bases are TGTGCCAGCAGTTTAGTGAGAGAACGAGCGGGGGCCAACGTCCTGACTTTC.

This chain uses TRBV11-3 with TRBJ2-1, with 14 positions matching TRBD2. After removal of 7 bases from V and 8 bases from J, the junction contained 4 bases not matched to a gene. CDR1 is SGHNT and CDR2 is YENEEA in the germline V gene. The length of the CDR3 is 14 residues. The CDR3 spells CASTGTSGGYEQFF. In DNA form, the CDR3 reads TGTGCCAGCACCGGGACTAGCGGGGGCTATGAGCAGTTCTTC.

This clonotype was seen a handful of times. CDR3 in DNA: TGTGCCAGCAGCCGTGTGGGGCCTAGGGGAGACGGGGAGCTGTTTTTT. Translated, it gives CASSRVGPRGDGELFF. The chain links TRBV2 to TRBJ2-2, with D tentatively TRBD1 or TRBD2 (5 bases each). Trimming removed 6 bases at V and 7 bases at J, with 21 bases between. The CDR3 extends over 16 amino acids. Germline lookup yields CDR1 SNHLY and CDR2 FYNNEI. The whole variable domain, filled in from reference TRBV2 and TRBJ2-2, reads EPEVTQTPSHQVTQMGQEVILRCVPISNHLYFYWYRQILGQKVEFLVSFYNNEISEKSEIFDDQFSVERPDGSNFTLKIRSTKLEDSAMYFCASSRVGPRGDGELFFGEGSRLTVL.

This clonotype was recorded many times. The chain recombines TRBV20-1 with TRBJ1-1; 7 positions agree with TRBD1. The germline gives CDR1 DFQATT, CDR2 SNEGSKA (reference sequence). After removal of 3 bases from V and 7 bases from J, the junction contained 11 bases not matched to a gene. There are 14 residues in the CDR3. CDR3 residues: CSASPSTGYVEAFF. The CDR3 DNA reads TGCAGTGCTAGTCCGTCGACAGGGTACGTTGAAGCTTTCTTT.

The table lists this clonotype with a few counts. V and J are TRBV28 and TRBJ2-7, with D maybe TRBD1 (6 bases). The CDR3 contains 17 residues. Germline V lookup: CDR1 MDHEN, CDR2 SYDVKM. Trimming cost V 2 bases and J 2 bases, with 19 bases left between them. The CDR3 DNA reads TGTGCCAGCAGTTTAATAAGGGGAAGAGGACAGACCTACGAGCAGTACTTC. It is translated as CASSLIRGRGQTYEQYF.

This clonotype has at least ten counts. The chain uses TRBV20-1 and TRBJ2-5, with TRBD1 as a possible D gene (6 bases). CDR1 and CDR2 from the germline V gene are DFQATT and SNEGSKA (reference sequence). V was trimmed by 0 bases and J by 5 bases, leaving 16 bases between them. The CDR3 loop spans 15 amino acids. The CDR3 reads CSARDPTGPGETQYF. CDR3 DNA: TGCAGTGCTAGAGATCCTACAGGGCCGGGGGAGACCCAGTACTTC.

This clonotype was seen a few times. This chain links TRBV20-1 with TRBJ1-4; 7 bases match TRBD1. Germline V gives CDR1 DFQATT, CDR2 SNEGSKA (reference sequence). CDR3 size: 14 residues. The V segment lost 0 bases and the J segment 6 bases; nucleotides outside the gene matches: 4. As DNA, the CDR3 is TGCAGTGCTAGAGATTACGGGACAGATGAAAAACTGTTTTTT. This translates into CSARDYGTDEKLFF.

This clonotype was counted many times. The chain is built from TRBV11-3 and TRBJ2-6, with D tentatively TRBD1 (6 bases). Trimming removed 5 bases at V and 2 bases at J, with 10 bases between. The CDR3 contains 15 residues. Germline loops: CDR1 SGHNT, CDR2 YENEEA. This CDR3 reads CASSMDSTGANVLTF. The CDR3 DNA is TGTGCCAGCAGCATGGACAGCACTGGGGCCAACGTCCTGACTTTC. The whole variable domain, remainder taken from reference TRBV11-3 and TRBJ2-6, is EAGVVQSPRYKIIEKKQPVAFWCNPISGHNTLYWYLQNLGQGPELLIRYENEEAVDDSQLPKDRFSAERLKGVDSTLKIQPAELGDSAVYLCASSMDSTGANVLTFGAGSRLTVL.

This clonotype was counted many times. The chain recombines TRBV7-2 with TRBJ2-7, with TRBD2 matching 7 bases. The length of the CDR3 is 14 residues. Losses at the gene ends were 5 bases for V and 7 bases for J; bases not matched to a gene: 11. Germline V lookup: CDR1 SGHTA, CDR2 FQGNSA. The CDR3 DNA is TGTGCCAGCAGCATGCTAGCGGCCGCCGGAGAGCAGTACTTC. As protein: CASSMLAAAGEQYF.